This T cell receptor beta chain comes out of a study of response to subunit inactivated influenza vaccine (dated by TCRdb to the late 2010s). Looking at the study overall: Deep quantitative profiling of the T cell receptor repertoire was used in the study to follow responses to a trivalent subunit inactivated influenza vaccine.

Broad study findings and their caveats: It was suggested by the authors that each seasonal influenza vaccination may recruit only a limited number of new T cells.

This clonotype was seen only a few times. The antigen it recognizes is unknown. The record has no base qualities; no much larger clone is one base away. Libraries were built with RT-PCR. The instrument was an Illumina HiSeq 2500. Starting from the raw public reads, TCRdb applied fastp trimming at Q25, assembled clones with MiXCR and retained in-frame beta chains. Merged by CDR3 protein, the rows form single entries marked with the most common genes and DNA. In this sample the table shows about 570,000 distinct CDR3 sequences, 11% of which occur a single time. Together, the top ten hold more than 9.5% of the sample. For CDR1 and CDR2, the germline V gene lists LGHNA and YSLEER. The CDR3 measures 15 amino acids from cysteine to phenylalanine. The CDR3 DNA has 45 bases and is translated from base 1. V lost 4 bases and J lost 5 bases, and the count of bases not matched to a germline gene is 11. These records were also assigned to another study, of T cells expressing NK-cell markers. Per that second paper: TCR beta cDNA libraries were made by 5'RACE template switching that added a universal primer site and unique molecular identifiers. In sorted CD3+CD56+NKG2C+, CD3+CD56+NKG2C- and CD3+CD56-NKG2C+ T-cell subsets from 8 or 9 donors, TCR beta-chain repertoires were profiled. Among the eight sequenced donors, only one was HCMV-seronegative, while the other seven were HCMV-seropositive. To restrict sorting to alphabetaTCR-expressing T cells, an anti-gammadeltaTCR antibody was added in several experiments. For several donors, the dominant CD3+CD56+NKG2C+ clonotypes were among the top 10 CD8+ clonotypes and accounted for roughly 1.0-8% of CD8+ T cells. Those dominant clonotypes were again the most abundant among CD3+CD56-NKG2C+ cells in a few donors, at roughly 25-60.1%. It remained unclear whether the expanded NKG2C-expressing T cell clones were specific for HCMV antigens. All eight donors whose samples were sequenced were randomly selected healthy volunteers, three of them men and five women. To determine HCMV serostatus, a commercial ELISA kit was used to detect HCMV-specific IgG in serum. Ficoll density gradient centrifugation was used to isolate peripheral blood mononuclear cells from blood. For a handful of donors, bulk peripheral blood T-cell repertoires were also sequenced from unsorted PBMC. Synthesis of cDNA was primed from the TCR beta constant segment and was followed by two consecutive PCR amplification steps. Libraries were sequenced as 2 x 150 bp reads on Illumina HiSeq 2000/2500, MiSeq or NextSeq. MIGEC handled demultiplexing of the reads and grouping by UMI, while MiTCR was used to assemble and quantify clonotypes. Only TCR cDNA sequences supported by at least two reads were kept to exclude erroneous sequences. The tcR package was used for downstream repertoire analysis, with clonotypes matched between fractions based on CDR3 nucleotide sequence plus V segment. Antigen specificity was annotated against VDJdb with VDJmatch, allowing one amino acid substitution in CDR3.

The receptor comes from a man aged 50 to 59 who received an inactivated influenza vaccine. Donor details come from another sample of the same person, matched by shared clones. This sequence uses TRBV4-3 and TRBJ2-7, with 7 central nucleotides matching TRBD1. The sample in question was PBMCs from blood, obtained on the day of vaccination. The CDR3 corresponds to CASSPRTGFRHEQYF. The sequenced DNA is TGCGCCAGCAGCCCTCGGACAGGATTTCGGCACGAGCAGTACTTC.